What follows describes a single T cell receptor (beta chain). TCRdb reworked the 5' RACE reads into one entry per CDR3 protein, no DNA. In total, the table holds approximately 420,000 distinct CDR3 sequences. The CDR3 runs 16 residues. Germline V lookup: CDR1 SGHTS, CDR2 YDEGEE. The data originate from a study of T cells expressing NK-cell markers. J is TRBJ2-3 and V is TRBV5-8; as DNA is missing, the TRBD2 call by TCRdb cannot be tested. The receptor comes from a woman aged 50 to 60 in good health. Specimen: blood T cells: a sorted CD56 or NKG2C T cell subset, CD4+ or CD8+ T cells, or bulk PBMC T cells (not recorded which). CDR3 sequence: CASSLGLAGGIDTQYF.